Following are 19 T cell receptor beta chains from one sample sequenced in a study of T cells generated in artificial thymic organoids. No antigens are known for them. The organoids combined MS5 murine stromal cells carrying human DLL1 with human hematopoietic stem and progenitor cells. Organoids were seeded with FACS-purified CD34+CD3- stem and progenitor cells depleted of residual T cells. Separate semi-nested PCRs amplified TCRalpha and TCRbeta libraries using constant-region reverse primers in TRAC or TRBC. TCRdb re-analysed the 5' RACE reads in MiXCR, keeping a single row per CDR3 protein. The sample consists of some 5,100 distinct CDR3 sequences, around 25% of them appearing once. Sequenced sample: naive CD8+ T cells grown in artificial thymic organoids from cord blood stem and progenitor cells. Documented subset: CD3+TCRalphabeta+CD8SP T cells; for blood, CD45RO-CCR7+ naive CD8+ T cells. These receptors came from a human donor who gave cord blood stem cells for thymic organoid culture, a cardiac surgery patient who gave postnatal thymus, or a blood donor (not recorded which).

CDR3 DNA: TGTGCCAGCAGCCCCCTCCGCGGGGGGCGAAGAGAGACCCAGTACTTC. Amino acid sequence: CASSPLRGGRRETQYF. This rearrangement joins TRBV9 to TRBJ2-5; 8 positions agree with TRBD2. In germline, CDR1 is SGDLS, CDR2 YYNGEE. This CDR3 spans 16 amino acids. V trimming: 4 bases; J trimming: 4 bases; junction bases outside the gene matches: 12.

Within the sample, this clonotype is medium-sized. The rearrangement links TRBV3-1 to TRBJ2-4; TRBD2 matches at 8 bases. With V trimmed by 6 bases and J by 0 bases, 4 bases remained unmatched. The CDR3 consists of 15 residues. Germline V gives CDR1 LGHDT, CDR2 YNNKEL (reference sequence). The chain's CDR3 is CASSVAGIAKNIQYF. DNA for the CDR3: TGTGCCAGCAGTGTAGCGGGGATAGCCAAAAACATTCAGTACTTC. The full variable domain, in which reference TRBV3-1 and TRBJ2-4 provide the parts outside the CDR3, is DTAVSQTPKYLVTQMGNDKSIKCEQNLGHDTMYWYKQDSKKFLKIMFSYNNKELIINETVPNRFSPKSPDKAHLNLHINSLELGDSAVYFCASSVAGIAKNIQYFGAGTRLSVL.

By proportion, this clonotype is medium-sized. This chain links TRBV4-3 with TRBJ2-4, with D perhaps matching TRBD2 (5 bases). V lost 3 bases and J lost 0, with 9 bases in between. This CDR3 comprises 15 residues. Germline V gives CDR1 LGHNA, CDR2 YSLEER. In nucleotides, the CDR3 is TGCGCCAGCAGCCAGGGGAGCCTAGCCAAAAACATTCAGTACTTC. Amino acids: CASSQGSLAKNIQYF.

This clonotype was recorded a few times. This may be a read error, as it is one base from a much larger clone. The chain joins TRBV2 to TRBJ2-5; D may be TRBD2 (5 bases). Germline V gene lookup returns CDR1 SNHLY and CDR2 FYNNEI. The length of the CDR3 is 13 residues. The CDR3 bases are TGTGCCAGCAGTGAAAATGGGAGAGAGGCCCAGTACTTC. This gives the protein CASSENGREAQYF.

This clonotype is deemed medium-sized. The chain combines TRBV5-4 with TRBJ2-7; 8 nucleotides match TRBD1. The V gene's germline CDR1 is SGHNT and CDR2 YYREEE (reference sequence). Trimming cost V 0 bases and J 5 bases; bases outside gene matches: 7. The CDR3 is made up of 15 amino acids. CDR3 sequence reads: CASSLEGRGRHEQYF. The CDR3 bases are TGTGCCAGCAGCTTGGAAGGCAGGGGGCGGCACGAGCAGTACTTC.

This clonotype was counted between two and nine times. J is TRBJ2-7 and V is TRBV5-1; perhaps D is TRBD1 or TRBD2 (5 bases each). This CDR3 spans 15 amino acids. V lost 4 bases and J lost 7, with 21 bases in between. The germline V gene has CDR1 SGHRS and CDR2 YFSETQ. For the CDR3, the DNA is TGCGCCAGCAGCGCCCCGCTAGTCCCGGGGCGGGAGCAGTACTTC. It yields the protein CASSAPLVPGREQYF.

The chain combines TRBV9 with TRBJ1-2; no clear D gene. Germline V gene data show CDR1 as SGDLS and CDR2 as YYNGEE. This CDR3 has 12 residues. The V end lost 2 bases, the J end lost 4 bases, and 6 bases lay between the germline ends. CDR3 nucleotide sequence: TGTGCCAGCAGCGTCGGACGCTATGGCTACACCTTC. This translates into CASSVGRYGYTF. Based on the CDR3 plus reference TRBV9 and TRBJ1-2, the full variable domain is DSGVTQTPKHLITATGQRVTLRCSPRSGDLSVYWYQQSLDQGLQFLIQYYNGEERAKGNILERFSAQQFPDLHSELNLSSLELGDSALYFCASSVGRYGYTFGSGTRLTVV.

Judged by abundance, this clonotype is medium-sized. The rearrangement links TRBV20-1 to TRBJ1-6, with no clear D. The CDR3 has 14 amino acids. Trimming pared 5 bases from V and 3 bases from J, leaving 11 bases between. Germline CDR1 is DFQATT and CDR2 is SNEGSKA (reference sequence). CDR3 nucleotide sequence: TGCAGTGCTGGACGTCCTTTCTATAATTCACCCCTCCACTTT. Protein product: CSAGRPFYNSPLHF.

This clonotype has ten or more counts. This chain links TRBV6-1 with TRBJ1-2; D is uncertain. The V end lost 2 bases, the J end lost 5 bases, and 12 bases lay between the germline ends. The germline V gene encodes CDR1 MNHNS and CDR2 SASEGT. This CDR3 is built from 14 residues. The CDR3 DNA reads TGTGCCAGCAGTGAAAGGTGGCGGACTTATGGCTACACCTTC. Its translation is CASSERWRTYGYTF.

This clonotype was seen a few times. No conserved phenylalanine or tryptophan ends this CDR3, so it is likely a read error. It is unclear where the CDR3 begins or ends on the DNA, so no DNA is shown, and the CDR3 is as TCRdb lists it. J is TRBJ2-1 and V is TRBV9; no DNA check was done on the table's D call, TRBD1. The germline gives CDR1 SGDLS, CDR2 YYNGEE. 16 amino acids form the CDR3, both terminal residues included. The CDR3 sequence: CASSPHPGPKNCSLYL.

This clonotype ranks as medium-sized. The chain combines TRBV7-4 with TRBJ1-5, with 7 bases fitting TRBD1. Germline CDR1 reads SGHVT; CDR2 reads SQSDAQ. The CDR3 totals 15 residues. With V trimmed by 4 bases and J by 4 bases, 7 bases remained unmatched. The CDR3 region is CASSSLTGRNQPQHF. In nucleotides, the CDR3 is TGTGCCAGCAGCTCTCTGACAGGGAGGAATCAGCCCCAGCATTTT.

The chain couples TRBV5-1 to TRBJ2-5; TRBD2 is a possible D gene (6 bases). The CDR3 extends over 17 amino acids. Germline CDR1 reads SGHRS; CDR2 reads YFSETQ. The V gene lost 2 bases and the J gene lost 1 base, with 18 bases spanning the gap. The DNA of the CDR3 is TGCGCCAGCAGCTTCCCGTACGTGGAGGGATCCCAAGAGACCCAGTACTTC. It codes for CASSFPYVEGSQETQYF. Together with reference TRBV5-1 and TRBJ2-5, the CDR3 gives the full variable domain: KAGVTQTPRYLIKTRGQQVTLSCSPISGHRSVSWYQQTPGQGLQFLFEYFSETQRNKGNFPGRFSGRQFSNSRSEMNVSTLELGDSALYLCASSFPYVEGSQETQYFGPGTRLLVL.

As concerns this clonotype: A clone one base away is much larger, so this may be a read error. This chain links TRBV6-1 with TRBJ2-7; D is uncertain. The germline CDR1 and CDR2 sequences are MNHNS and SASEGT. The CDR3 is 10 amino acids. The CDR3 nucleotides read TGTACCAGCCTTTCCTACGAGCAGTACTTC. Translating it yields CTSLSYEQYF.

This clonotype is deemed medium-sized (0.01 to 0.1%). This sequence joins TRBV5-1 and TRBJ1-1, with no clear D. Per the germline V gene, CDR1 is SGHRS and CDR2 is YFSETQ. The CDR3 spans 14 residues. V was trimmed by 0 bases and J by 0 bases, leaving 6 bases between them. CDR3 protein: CASSLETVNTEAFF. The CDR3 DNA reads TGCGCCAGCAGCTTGGAGACGGTGAACACTGAAGCTTTCTTT.

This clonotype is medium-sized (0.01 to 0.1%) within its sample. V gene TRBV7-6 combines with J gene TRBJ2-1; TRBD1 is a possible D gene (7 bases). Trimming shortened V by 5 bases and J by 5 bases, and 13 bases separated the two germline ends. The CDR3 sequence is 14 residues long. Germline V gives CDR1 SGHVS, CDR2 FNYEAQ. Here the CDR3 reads CASSPGRGDNEQFF. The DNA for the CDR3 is TGTGCCAGCAGCCCAGGCAGGGGGGACAATGAGCAGTTCTTC.

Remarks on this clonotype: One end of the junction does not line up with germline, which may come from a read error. The CDR3 region is CSARATGTSCYNERYF. The CDR3 nucleotides are TGCAGTGCTAGAGCAACCGGGACTAGTTGCTACAATGAGCGGTACTTC. The chain uses TRBV20-1 and TRBJ2-7, with TRBD2 matching over 8 bases. CDR3 length: 16 amino acids. CDR1 and CDR2 from the germline V gene are DFQATT and SNEGSKA (reference sequence).

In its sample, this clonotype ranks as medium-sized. Here the CDR3 reads CASSARTSGIYNEQFF. CDR3 nucleotide sequence: TGTGCCAGCAGTGCCCGGACTAGCGGGATCTACAATGAGCAGTTCTTC. The chain has TRBV27 and TRBJ2-1, with TRBD2 identical over 12 bases. The germline V gene has CDR1 MNHEY and CDR2 SMNVEV (reference sequence). This CDR3 is 16 amino acids long. Losses at the gene ends were 5 bases for V and 3 bases for J; bases not matched to a gene: 5.

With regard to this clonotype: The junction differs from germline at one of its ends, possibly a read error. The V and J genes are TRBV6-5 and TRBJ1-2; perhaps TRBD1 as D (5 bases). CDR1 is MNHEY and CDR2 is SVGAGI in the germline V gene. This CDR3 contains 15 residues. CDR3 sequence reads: CVSSYNRSPNYGYTF. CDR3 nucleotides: TGTGTCAGCAGTTATAACAGGAGTCCTAACTATGGTTACACCTTC.

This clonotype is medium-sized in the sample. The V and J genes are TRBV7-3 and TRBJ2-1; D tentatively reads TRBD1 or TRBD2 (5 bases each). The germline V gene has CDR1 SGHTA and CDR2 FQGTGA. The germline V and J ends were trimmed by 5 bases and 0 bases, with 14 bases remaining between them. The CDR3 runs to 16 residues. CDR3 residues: CASSPGSGSSYNEQFF. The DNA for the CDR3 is TGTGCCAGCAGCCCAGGGAGCGGTAGCTCCTACAATGAGCAGTTCTTC.